The T cell receptor (beta chain) described here comes from a study of cytomegalovirus exposure and HLA in healthy donors. Study-wide results and caveats: TRBV6-2, TRBV6-3 and some other V segments were excluded as indistinguishable.

Remarks on this clone: Antigen specificity is unknown.

V was shortened by 3 bases and J by 3 bases, with 14 bases between the two germline ends. Looked up from germline, CDR1 is LNHDA and CDR2 is SQIVND (reference sequence). The CDR3 is 15 amino acids. Vbeta (60) and Jbeta (13) primers were used in the PCR. Sequenced by immunoSEQ multiplex PCR; TCRdb stores in-frame clones only, minus some. The repertoire holds 180,000 or so clones, roughly 77% seen once, with about 7.7% in the top ten. Sequenced input: PBMCs. This TCR came from a woman between 35 and 50 years old in good health and CMV-seropositive. The J gene is TRBJ1-2, the V gene TRBV19; TRBD1 is a possible D gene (5 bases). CDR3 DNA: TGTGCCAGTAGTATTGGGAGGGGCGGGGACTATGGCTACACCTTC. Residues: CASSIGRGGDYGYTF.